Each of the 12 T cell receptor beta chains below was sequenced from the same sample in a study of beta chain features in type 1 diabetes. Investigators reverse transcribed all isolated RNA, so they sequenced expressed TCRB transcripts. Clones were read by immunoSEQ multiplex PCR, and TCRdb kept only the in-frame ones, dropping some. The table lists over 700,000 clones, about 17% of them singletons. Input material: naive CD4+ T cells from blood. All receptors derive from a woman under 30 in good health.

CDR3: CASSLDSAMNTEAFF. The CDR3 coding sequence is TGTGCCAGCAGCCTTGACAGCGCTATGAACACTGAAGCTTTCTTT. V usage is TRBV5-6 and J usage is TRBJ1-1, with a weak D call TRBD1 (5 bases). Germline V gene data show CDR1 as SGHDT and CDR2 as YYEEEE. This CDR3 comprises 15 residues. V dropped 4 bases and J dropped 0 bases, with 13 bases sitting between them.

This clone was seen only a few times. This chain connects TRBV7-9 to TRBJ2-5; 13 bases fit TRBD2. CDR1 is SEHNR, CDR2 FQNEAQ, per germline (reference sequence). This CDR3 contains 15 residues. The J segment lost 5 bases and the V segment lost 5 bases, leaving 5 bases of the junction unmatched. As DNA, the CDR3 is TGTGCCAGCAGCCCCGGGACTAGCGGGATGGAGACCCAGTACTTC. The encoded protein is CASSPGTSGMETQYF.

The CDR3 DNA reads as TGCGCCAGCAGCTTGGGGATCGGGACGATACTTTCCGAGCAGTACTTC. Amino acid sequence: CASSLGIGTILSEQYF. The rearrangement joins TRBV5-1 to TRBJ2-7; either TRBD1 or TRBD2 may fit D (5 bases each). The CDR3 length is 16 residues. The V gene's germline CDR1 is SGHRS and CDR2 YFSETQ. Trimming stripped 0 bases from V and 6 bases from J, with 19 bases between. Drawing the rest from reference TRBV5-1 and TRBJ2-7, the complete variable domain is KAGVTQTPRYLIKTRGQQVTLSCSPISGHRSVSWYQQTPGQGLQFLFEYFSETQRNKGNFPGRFSGRQFSNSRSEMNVSTLELGDSALYLCASSLGIGTILSEQYFGPGTRLTVT.

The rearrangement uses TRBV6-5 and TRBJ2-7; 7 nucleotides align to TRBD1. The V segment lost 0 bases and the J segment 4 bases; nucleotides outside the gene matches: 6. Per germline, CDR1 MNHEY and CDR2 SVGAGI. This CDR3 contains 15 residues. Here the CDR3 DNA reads TGTGCCAGCAGTTACTCGACAGGGAGTAAATACGAGCAGTACTTC. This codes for CASSYSTGSKYEQYF.

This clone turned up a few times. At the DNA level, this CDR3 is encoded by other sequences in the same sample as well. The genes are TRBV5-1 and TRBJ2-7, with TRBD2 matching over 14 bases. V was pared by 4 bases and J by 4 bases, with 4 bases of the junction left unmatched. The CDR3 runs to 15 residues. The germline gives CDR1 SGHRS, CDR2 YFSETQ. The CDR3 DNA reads TGCGCCAGCAGCGCCGGGACTAGCGGGAGTTACGAGCAGTACTTC. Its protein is CASSAGTSGSYEQYF.

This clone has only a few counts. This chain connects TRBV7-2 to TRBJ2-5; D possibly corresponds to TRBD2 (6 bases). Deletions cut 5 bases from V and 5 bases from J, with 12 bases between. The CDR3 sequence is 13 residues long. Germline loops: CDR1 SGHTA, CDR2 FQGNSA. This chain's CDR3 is CASSLRDSETQYF. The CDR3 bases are TGTGCCAGCAGCCTCCGGGACTCCGAGACCCAGTACTTC.

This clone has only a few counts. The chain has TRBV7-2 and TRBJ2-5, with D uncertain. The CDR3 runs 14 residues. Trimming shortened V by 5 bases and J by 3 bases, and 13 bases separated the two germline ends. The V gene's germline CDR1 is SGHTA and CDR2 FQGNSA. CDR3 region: CASSRIRTEETQYF. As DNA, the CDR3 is TGTGCCAGCAGCCGAATACGGACCGAAGAGACCCAGTACTTC. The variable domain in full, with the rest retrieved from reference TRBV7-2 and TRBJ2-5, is GAGVSQSPSNKVTEKGKDVELRCDPISGHTALYWYRQSLGQGLEFLIYFQGNSAPDKSGLPSDRFSAERTGGSVSTLTIQRTQQEDSAVYLCASSRIRTEETQYFGPGTRLLVL.

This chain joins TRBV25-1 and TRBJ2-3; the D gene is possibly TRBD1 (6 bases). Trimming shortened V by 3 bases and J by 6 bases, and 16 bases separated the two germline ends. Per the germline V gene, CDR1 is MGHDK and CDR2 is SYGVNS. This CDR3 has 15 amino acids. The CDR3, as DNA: TGTGCCAGCAGTGAGGCCCGGGGACACCCCGATACGCAGTATTTT. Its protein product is CASSEARGHPDTQYF.

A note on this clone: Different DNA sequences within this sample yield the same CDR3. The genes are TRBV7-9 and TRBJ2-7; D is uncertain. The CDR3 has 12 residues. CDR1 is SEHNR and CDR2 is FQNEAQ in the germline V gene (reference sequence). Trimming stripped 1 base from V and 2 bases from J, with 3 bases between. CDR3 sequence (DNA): TGTGCCAGCAGCTTAGTTACCTACGAGCAGTACTTC. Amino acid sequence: CASSLVTYEQYF. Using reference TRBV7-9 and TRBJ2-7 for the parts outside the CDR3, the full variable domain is DTGVSQNPRHKITKRGQNVTFRCDPISEHNRLYWYRQTLGQGPEFLTYFQNEAQLEKSRLLSDRFSAERPKGSFSTLEIQRTEQGDSAMYLCASSLVTYEQYFGPGTRLTVT.

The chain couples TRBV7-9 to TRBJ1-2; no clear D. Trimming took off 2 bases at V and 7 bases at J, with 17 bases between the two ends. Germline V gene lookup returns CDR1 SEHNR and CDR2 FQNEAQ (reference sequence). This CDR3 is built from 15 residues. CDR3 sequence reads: CASSLWVDGYSGYTF. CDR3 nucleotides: TGTGCCAGCAGCTTATGGGTCGACGGATATAGTGGCTACACCTTC.

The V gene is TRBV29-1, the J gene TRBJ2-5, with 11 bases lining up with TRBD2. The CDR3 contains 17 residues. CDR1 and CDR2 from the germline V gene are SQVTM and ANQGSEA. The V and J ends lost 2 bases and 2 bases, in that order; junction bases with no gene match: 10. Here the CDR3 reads CSVESPLAGGLQETQYF. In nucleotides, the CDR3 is TGCAGCGTTGAAAGCCCCCTAGCGGGAGGCCTTCAAGAGACCCAGTACTTC.

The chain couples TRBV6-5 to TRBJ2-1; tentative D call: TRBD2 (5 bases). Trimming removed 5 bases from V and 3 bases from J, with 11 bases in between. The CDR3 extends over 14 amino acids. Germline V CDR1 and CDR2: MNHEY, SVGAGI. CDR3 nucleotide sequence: TGTGCCAGCAGTAGTCCGGGAATCTACAATGAGCAGTTCTTC. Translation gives CASSSPGIYNEQFF.